This TCR beta chain was captured in a study of identical twins. Whole-study findings and limits: Where beta out-of-frame sequences were concerned, excess twin sharing was weaker.

This clonotype has just a few counts. Its antigen remains unknown. The CDR3 has 19 residues. CDR1 and CDR2 (germline): MGHRA, YSYEKL. Deletions cut 4 bases from V and 4 bases from J, with 25 bases between. In every case, the donor was a healthy Caucasian. TCRdb independently ran MiXCR on the 5' RACE reads; one entry per CDR3 protein. The sample lists about 250,000 distinct CDR3 sequences; 6.5% to 9% were seen once. These data also formed part of another study, on yellow fever vaccine responses in identical twins.

The sequencing input was CD8+ T cells sorted from blood. The source is a woman between 18 and 29 years old in good health. J is TRBJ2-2 and V is TRBV4-1; TRBD2 might be the D (6 bases). The CDR3, as DNA: TGCGCCAGCAGCCTCCGCGCCCAAGCGGGTGGGGTAACCACCGGGGAGCTGTTTTTT. Translating it yields CASSLRAQAGGVTTGELFF.